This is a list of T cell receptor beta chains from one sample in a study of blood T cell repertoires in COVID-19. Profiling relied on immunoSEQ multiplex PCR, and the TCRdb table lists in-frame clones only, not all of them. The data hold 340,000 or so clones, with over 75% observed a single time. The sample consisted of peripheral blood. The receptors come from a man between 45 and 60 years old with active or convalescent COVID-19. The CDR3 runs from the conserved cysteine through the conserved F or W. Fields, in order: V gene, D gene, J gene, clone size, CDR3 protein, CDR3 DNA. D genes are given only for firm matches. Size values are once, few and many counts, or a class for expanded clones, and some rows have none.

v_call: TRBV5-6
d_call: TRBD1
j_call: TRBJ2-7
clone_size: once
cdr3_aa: CASGTGGIYEQYF
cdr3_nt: TGTGCCAGCGGTACAGGGGGCATTTACGAGCAGTACTTC

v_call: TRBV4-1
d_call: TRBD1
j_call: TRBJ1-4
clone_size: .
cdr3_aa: CASSQDFTVTGGYEKLFF
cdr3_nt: TGCGCCAGCAGCCAAGATTTTACGGTCACAGGGGGTTACGAAAAACTGTTTTTT

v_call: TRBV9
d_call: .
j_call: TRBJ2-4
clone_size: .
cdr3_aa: CASSVGERAPMGAKNIQYF
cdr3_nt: TGTGCCAGCAGCGTAGGTGAGCGGGCCCCAATGGGGGCCAAAAACATTCAGTACTTC

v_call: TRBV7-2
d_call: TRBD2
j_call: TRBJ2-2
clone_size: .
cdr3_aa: CASSLVSRGEGDTGELFF
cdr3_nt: TGTGCCAGCAGCTTAGTTTCACGGGGGGAAGGAGACACCGGGGAGCTGTTTTTT

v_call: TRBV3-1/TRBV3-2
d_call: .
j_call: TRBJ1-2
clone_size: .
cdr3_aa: CASSQPGFPQDGYTF
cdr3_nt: TGTGCCAGCAGCCAACCAGGGTTCCCCCAGGATGGCTACACCTTC

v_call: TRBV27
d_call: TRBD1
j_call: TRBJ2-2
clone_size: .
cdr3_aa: CASSSRQGAVGELFF
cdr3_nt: TGTGCCAGCAGTTCAAGACAGGGGGCTGTTGGGGAGCTGTTTTTT

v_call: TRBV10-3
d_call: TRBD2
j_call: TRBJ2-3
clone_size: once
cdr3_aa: CAISESRGGTDTQYF
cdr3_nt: TGTGCCATCAGTGAGTCGCGGGGGGGCACAGATACGCAGTATTTT

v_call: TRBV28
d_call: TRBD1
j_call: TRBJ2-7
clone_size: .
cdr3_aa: CASRNYGTGHYEQYF
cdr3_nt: TGTGCCAGCAGAAACTACGGGACAGGGCACTACGAGCAGTACTTC

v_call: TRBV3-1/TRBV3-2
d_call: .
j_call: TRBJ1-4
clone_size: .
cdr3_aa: CASSQDWPGELFF
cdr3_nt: TGTGCCAGCAGCCAAGATTGGCCAGGGGAACTGTTTTTT

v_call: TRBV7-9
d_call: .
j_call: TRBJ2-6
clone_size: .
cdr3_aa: CASSTWGRSGANVLTF
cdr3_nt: TGTGCCAGCAGCACATGGGGCCGCTCTGGGGCCAACGTCCTGACTTTC

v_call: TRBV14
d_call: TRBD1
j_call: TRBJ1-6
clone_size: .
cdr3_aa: CASSQPGTGNSPLHF
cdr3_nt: TGTGCCAGCAGCCAGCCCGGGACAGGAAATTCACCCCTCCACTTT

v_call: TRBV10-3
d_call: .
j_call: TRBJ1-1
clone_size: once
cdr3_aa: CAMSGHPNTEAFF
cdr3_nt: TGTGCCATGTCGGGTCACCCGAACACTGAAGCTTTCTTT

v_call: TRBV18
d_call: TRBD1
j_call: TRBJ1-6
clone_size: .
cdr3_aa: CASSPGQTRSPLHF
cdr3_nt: TGTGCCAGCTCACCGGGACAGACACGATCACCCCTCCACTTT

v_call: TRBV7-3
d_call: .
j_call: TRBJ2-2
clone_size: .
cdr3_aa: CASASGFGTGELFF
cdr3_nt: TGTGCCAGCGCCTCGGGTTTCGGCACCGGGGAGCTGTTTTTT

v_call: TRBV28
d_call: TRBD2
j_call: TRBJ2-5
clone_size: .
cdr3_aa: CASSFGGGTSEETQYF
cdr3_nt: TGTGCCAGCAGTTTTGGTGGCGGGACTAGCGAAGAGACCCAGTACTTC

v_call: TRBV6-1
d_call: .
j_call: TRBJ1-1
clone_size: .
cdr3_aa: CASSARGMNTEAFF
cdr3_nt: TGTGCCAGCAGTGCCAGGGGAATGAACACTGAAGCTTTCTTT

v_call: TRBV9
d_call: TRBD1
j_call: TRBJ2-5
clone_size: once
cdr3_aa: CASRTTGDETQYF
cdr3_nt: TGTGCCAGCAGGACGACAGGGGATGAGACCCAGTACTTC

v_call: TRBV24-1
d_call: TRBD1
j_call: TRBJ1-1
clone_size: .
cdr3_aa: CATSDPTGGTEAFF
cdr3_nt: TGTGCCACCAGTGATCCAACAGGGGGCACTGAAGCTTTCTTT

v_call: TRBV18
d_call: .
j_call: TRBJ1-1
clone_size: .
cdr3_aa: CASSPTGGTEAFF
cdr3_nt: TGTGCCAGCTCACCAACGGGGGGCACTGAAGCTTTCTTT

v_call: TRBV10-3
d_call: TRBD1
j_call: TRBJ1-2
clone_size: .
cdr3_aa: CAISEGRDRGYISF
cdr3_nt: TGTGCCATCAGTGAGGGCCGGGACAGAGGGTATATCTCCTTC

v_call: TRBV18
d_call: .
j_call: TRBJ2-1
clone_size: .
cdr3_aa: CASSPQKGVSYNEQFF
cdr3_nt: TGTGCCAGCTCACCACAAAAGGGGGTCTCCTACAATGAGCAGTTCTTC

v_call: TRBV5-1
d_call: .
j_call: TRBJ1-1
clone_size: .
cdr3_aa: CASSWGLGERSNTEAFF
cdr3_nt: TGCGCCAGCAGCTGGGGGCTAGGGGAACGGTCGAACACTGAAGCTTTCTTT

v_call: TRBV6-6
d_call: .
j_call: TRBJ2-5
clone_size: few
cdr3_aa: CASSYVAAAGETQYF
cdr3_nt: TGTGCCAGCAGTTACGTAGCGGCCGCGGGGGAGACCCAGTACTTC

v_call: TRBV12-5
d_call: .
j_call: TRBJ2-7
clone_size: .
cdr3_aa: CASGSSGLSTDEQYF
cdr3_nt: TGTGCTAGTGGTTCCTCTGGACTCTCGACCGACGAGCAGTACTTC

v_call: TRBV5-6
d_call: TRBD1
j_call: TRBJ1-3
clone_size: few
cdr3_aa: CASSGGQGRNTIYF
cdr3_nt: TGTGCCAGCAGCGGGGGACAGGGCAGAAACACCATATATTTT

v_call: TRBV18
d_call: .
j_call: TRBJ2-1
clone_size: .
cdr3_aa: CASSPDGQPPSDEQFF
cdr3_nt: TGTGCCAGCTCCCCGGATGGGCAACCTCCTTCGGATGAGCAGTTCTTC

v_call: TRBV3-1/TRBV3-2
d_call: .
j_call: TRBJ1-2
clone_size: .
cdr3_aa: CASSPPVRAGGYTF
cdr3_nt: TGTGCCAGCAGCCCCCCCGTGAGGGCGGGCGGCTACACCTTC

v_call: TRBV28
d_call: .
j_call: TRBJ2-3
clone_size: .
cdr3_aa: CASSFPADTQYF
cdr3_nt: TGTGCCAGCAGTTTTCCGGCAGATACGCAGTATTTT

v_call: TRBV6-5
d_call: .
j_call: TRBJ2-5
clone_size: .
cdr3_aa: CASKEGRGQETQYF
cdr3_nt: TGTGCCAGCAAAGAGGGTCGGGGACAAGAGACCCAGTACTTC

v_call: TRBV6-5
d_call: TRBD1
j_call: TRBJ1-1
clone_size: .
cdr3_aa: CASSYFGTGGTEAFF
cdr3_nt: TGTGCCAGCAGTTACTTCGGGACAGGGGGGACTGAAGCTTTCTTT

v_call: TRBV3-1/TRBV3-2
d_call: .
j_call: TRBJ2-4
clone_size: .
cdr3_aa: CASSQDYGSENIQYF
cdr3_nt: TGTGCCAGCAGCCAAGATTACGGATCGGAGAACATTCAGTACTTC

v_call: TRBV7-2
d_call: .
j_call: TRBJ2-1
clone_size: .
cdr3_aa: CASSLDSVSYNEQFF
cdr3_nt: TGTGCCAGCAGCTTAGACAGTGTTTCCTACAATGAGCAGTTCTTC

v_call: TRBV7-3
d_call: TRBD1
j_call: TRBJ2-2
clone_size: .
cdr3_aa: CASSVQGARTGELFF
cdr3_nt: TGTGCCAGCAGCGTACAGGGGGCCCGGACCGGGGAGCTGTTTTTT

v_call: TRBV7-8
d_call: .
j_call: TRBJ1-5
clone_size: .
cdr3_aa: CASSPRGGREGQPQHF
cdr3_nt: TGTGCCAGCAGCCCCCGGGGAGGGCGAGAAGGTCAGCCCCAGCATTTT

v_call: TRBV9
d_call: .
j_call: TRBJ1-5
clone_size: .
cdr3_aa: CASSVGQDSNQPQHF
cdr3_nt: TGTGCCAGCAGCGTAGGACAGGATAGCAATCAGCCCCAGCATTTT

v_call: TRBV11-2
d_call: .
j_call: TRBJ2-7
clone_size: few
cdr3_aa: CASSLHGGGGSYEQYF
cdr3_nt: TGTGCCAGCAGCCTCCACGGGGGAGGGGGCTCCTACGAGCAGTACTTC

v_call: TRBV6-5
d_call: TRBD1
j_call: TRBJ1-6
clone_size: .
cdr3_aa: CASSHGQGRGSPLHF
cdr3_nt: TGTGCCAGCAGTCACGGACAGGGTCGGGGTTCACCCCTCCACTTT

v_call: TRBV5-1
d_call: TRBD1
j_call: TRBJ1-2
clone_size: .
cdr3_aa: CASSLETGGNYGYTF
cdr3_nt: TGCGCCAGCAGCTTGGAGACAGGGGGTAACTATGGCTACACCTTC

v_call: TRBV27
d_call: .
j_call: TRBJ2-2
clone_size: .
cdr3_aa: CASSPQWTTGELFF
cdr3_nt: TGTGCCAGCAGTCCCCAGTGGACAACCGGGGAGCTGTTTTTT

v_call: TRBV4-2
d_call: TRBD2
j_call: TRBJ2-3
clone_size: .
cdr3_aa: CASSQDERRGGFGDTQYF
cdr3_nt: TGTGCCAGCAGCCAAGATGAACGGCGGGGGGGCTTTGGAGATACGCAGTATTTT

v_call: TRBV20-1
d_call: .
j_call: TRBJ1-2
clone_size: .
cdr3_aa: CTPGGSDGYTF
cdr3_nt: TGCACCCCGGGGGGGTCGGATGGCTACACCTTC

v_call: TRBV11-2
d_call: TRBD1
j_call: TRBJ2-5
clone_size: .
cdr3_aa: CASSSGGAETQYF
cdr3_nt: TGTGCCAGCAGCTCAGGGGGCGCGGAGACCCAGTACTTC

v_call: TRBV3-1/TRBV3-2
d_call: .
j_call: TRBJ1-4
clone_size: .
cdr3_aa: CASSQEPGAGEKLFF
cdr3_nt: TGTGCCAGCAGCCAGGAACCAGGGGCTGGTGAAAAACTGTTTTTT

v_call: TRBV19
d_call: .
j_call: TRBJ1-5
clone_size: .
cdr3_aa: CASSMRGLGNQPQHF
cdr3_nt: TGTGCCAGTAGTATGAGAGGGTTAGGCAATCAGCCCCAGCATTTT

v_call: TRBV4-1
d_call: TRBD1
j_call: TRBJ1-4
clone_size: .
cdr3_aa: CASSQGQGALEKLFF
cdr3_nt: TGCGCCAGCAGCCAAGGACAGGGGGCGCTTGAAAAACTGTTTTTT

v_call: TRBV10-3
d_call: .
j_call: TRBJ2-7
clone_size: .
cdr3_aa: CAISDNRGRGSYEQYF
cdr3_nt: TGTGCCATCAGTGATAACAGGGGGAGGGGTAGCTACGAGCAGTACTTC

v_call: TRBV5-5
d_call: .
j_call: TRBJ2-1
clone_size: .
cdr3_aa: CASSLGSLSSYNEQFF
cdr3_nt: TGTGCCAGCAGCCTGGGGAGCCTCAGCTCCTACAATGAGCAGTTCTTC

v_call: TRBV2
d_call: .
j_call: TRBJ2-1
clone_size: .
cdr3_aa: CASGAASRGEQFF
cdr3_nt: TGTGCCAGCGGAGCAGCCTCTAGGGGAGAGCAGTTCTTC

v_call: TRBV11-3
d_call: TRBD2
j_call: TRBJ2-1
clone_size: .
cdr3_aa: CASSLRSGGYNEQFF
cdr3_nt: TGTGCCAGCAGCTTAAGGAGCGGGGGTTACAATGAGCAGTTCTTC

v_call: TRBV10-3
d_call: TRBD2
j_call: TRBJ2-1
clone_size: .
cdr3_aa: CAISPTSGSFSYNEQFF
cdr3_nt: TGTGCCATCTCCCCGACTAGCGGGAGCTTCAGCTACAATGAGCAGTTCTTC

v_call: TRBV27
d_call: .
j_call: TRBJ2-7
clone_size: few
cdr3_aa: CASSATDFTYEQYF
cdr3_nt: TGTGCCAGCAGTGCGACAGATTTCACCTACGAGCAGTACTTC

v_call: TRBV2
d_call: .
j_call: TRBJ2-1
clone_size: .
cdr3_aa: CASSDGNNEQFF
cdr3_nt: TGTGCCAGCAGTGACGGGAACAATGAGCAGTTCTTC

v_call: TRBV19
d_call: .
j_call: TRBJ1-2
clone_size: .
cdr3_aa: CASSIVVGESGYTF
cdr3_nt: TGTGCCAGTAGTATAGTGGTAGGGGAAAGCGGCTACACCTTC

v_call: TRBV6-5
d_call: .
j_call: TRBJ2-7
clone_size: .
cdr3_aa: CASSYRAGVPYEQYF
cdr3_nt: TGTGCCAGCAGTTACCGAGCAGGGGTTCCCTACGAGCAGTACTTC

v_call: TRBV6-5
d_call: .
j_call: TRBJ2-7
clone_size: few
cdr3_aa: CASSRRRVDEQYF
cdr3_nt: TGTGCCAGCAGCCGCCGCCGGGTTGACGAGCAGTACTTC